This entry lists 15 T cell receptor beta chains sequenced from one sample in a study of T cells in Graves' hyperthyroidism and ophthalmopathy. TCR beta CDR3 regions were amplified from RNA transcripts. Researchers ran a first-round RT-PCR on the TCR CDR3 using the HTBI primer set. TCRdb passed the multiplex PCR reads through MiXCR, listing each CDR3 protein once. The sample includes 300,000 to 350,000 distinct CDR3 sequences, about 20% seen only once; the top ten take 45% to 55%. Material for sequencing was blood. These receptors were obtained from a woman between 45 and 60 years old with Graves' hyperthyroidism.

A few counts support this clonotype. In DNA form, the CDR3 reads TGTGCCAGCAGTAGTCCGACAGGGAAGGCAACCTACGAGCAGTACTTC. It codes for CASSSPTGKATYEQYF. The chain joins TRBV6-1 to TRBJ2-7; 7 bases are shared with TRBD1. The CDR3 totals 16 residues. J lost 2 bases, V lost 5 bases, and 12 bases had no gene match. Germline CDR1 MNHNS, CDR2 SASEGT.

This clonotype was picked up a small number of times. One junction end does not reproduce the germline sequence, and a read error may be involved. This chain uses TRBV20-1 with TRBJ2-1; tentatively, D is TRBD2 (6 bases). In germline, CDR1 is DFQATT, CDR2 SNEGSKA (reference sequence). This CDR3 contains 14 residues. CDR3 nucleotide sequence: TGCAGTGCAAGAGGCGGAGCTAGCGCGAATGAGCAGTTCTTC. As protein: CSARGGASANEQFF.

V and J are TRBV18 and TRBJ1-5; the match to TRBD1 covers 9 bases. CDR1 and CDR2 (germline): KGHSH, LQKENI. The CDR3 extends over 14 amino acids. V was clipped by 6 bases and J by 5 bases; unmatched bases: 5. Written as DNA, the CDR3 is TGTGCCAGCTCGCAGACAGGGGGAGATCAGCCCCAGCATTTT. Translating gives CASSQTGGDQPQHF.

The chain combines TRBV20-1 with TRBJ1-5; D is unresolved. Trimming removed 6 bases at V and 5 bases at J, with 11 bases between. Germline V CDR1 and CDR2: DFQATT, SNEGSKA (reference sequence). CDR3 size: 12 residues. The DNA of the CDR3 is TGCAGTGCACTCCTAGGCGATCAGCCCCAGCATTTT. Translated, it gives CSALLGDQPQHF.

This clonotype was detected many times. The genes are TRBV20-1 and TRBJ2-7; no clear D gene. Germline CDR1 and CDR2: DFQATT and SNEGSKA (reference sequence). The CDR3 length is 16 residues. The ends were cut back, 6 bases at V and 4 bases at J, with 25 bases in the middle. For the CDR3, the DNA is TGCAGTGCAAAGCTGGTTTCGACCCAGACGAGGTACGAGCAGTACGTC. Encoded protein: CSAKLVSTQTRYEQYV.

This clonotype was seen more than once but under ten times. J is TRBJ1-1 and V is TRBV10-3; no definite D call. This CDR3 comprises 12 residues. CDR1 and CDR2 (germline): ENHRY, SYGVKD. Between the trimmed V and J ends, which lost 6 bases and 4 bases, there was a span of 9 bases. CDR3 loop: CAIRGGGTEAFF. The CDR3 nucleotides are TGTGCCATCAGAGGTGGAGGCACTGAAGCTTTCTTT.

The CDR3 DNA reads TGCAGCGTTGGGGAGGGCCATGAGCAGTTCTTC. Residues: CSVGEGHEQFF. The chain has TRBV29-1 and TRBJ2-1, with 7 bases fitting TRBD2. CDR3 length: 11 residues. V trimming: 4 bases; J trimming: 8 bases; junction bases outside the gene matches: 2. The germline CDR1 and CDR2 sequences are SQVTM and ANQGSEA.

In this sample, this clonotype turned up a few times. This chain joins TRBV19 and TRBJ2-1, with a tentative D call TRBD2 (5 bases). Germline V gene lookup returns CDR1 LNHDA and CDR2 SQIVND (reference sequence). V was pared by 4 bases and J by 4 bases, with 14 bases between. The CDR3 totals 15 residues. The CDR3 sequence is CASSNSDPPYNEQFF. The CDR3 DNA sequence: TGTGCCAGTAGTAATAGCGATCCTCCTTACAATGAGCAGTTCTTC.

The rearrangement links TRBV4-2 to TRBJ1-5; D perhaps matches TRBD1 (5 bases). V was pared by 3 bases and J by 5 bases, with 17 bases between. CDR1 LGHNA and CDR2 YNFKEQ come from the germline V gene. The CDR3 is 16 residues long. CDR3 sequence: CASSHHGTRRDQPQHF. The CDR3 region has the DNA TGTGCCAGCAGCCATCACGGGACCCGGCGGGATCAGCCCCAGCATTTT.

This clonotype was detected ten times or more. The chain joins TRBV2 to TRBJ2-2; the match to TRBD1 covers 8 bases. The CDR3 consists of 13 residues. After removal of 9 bases from V and 5 bases from J, the junction contained 5 bases not matched to a gene. CDR1 is SNHLY, CDR2 FYNNEI, per germline. CDR3 loop: CASKRTGTGELFF. The CDR3 DNA reads as TGTGCCAGTAAAAGGACAGGGACCGGGGAGCTGTTTTTT.

A few counts support this clonotype. The chain carries TRBV28 and TRBJ2-7; TRBD1 agrees at 7 bases. The CDR3 loop spans 14 amino acids. The junction had 8 bases not matched to a gene; V was cut back by 7 bases and J by 2 bases. Germline values: CDR1 MDHEN, CDR2 SYDVKM. CDR3: CASTWGTATYEQYF. As DNA, the CDR3 is TGTGCCAGCACCTGGGGGACAGCGACCTACGAGCAGTACTTC.

In this sample, this clonotype turned up many times. The chain has TRBV5-8 and TRBJ1-4; D is unresolved. Germline CDR1 SGHTS, CDR2 YDEGEE. This CDR3 has 13 residues. The ends were cut back, 5 bases at V and 8 bases at J, with 13 bases in the middle. The chain's CDR3 is CASRMPNGEKLFF. The CDR3 DNA reads TGTGCCAGCAGGATGCCGAACGGAGAAAAACTGTTTTTT.

This clonotype has at least ten counts. This chain connects TRBV7-3 to TRBJ1-1; D possibly corresponds to TRBD1 (6 bases). V was trimmed by 5 bases and J by 2 bases, leaving 15 bases between them. The CDR3 consists of 15 residues. The germline gives CDR1 SGHTA, CDR2 FQGTGA. CDR3 amino acids: CASSPSTGLNTEAFF. DNA for the CDR3: TGTGCCAGCAGCCCATCGACAGGATTAAACACTGAAGCTTTCTTT.

V usage is TRBV12-5 and J usage is TRBJ1-3; 9 bases fit TRBD1. This CDR3 region has 17 residues. V lost 2 bases and J lost 0; bases outside the gene matches: 5. Germline lookup yields CDR1 LGHNT and CDR2 FRNRAP. The CDR3 spells CASGLLDRGISGNTIYF. In DNA, the CDR3 is TGTGCTAGTGGTTTGTTAGACAGGGGGATCTCTGGAAACACCATATATTTT. The whole variable domain, remainder taken from reference TRBV12-5 and TRBJ1-3, is DARVTQTPRHKVTEMGQEVTMRCQPILGHNTVFWYRQTMMQGLELLAYFRNRAPLDDSGMPKDRFSAEMPDATLATLKIQPSEPRDSAVYFCASGLLDRGISGNTIYFGEGSWLTVV.

This clonotype has ten or more counts. The chain employs TRBV7-2 and TRBJ2-7; D remains ambiguous. The CDR3 has 14 amino acids. The V and J ends lost 1 base and 1 base respectively, with 8 bases between them. Germline lookup yields CDR1 SGHTA and CDR2 FQGNSA. CDR3 region: CASSLGRQSYEQYV. The CDR3 bases are TGTGCCAGCAGCTTAGGCCGGCAGTCCTACGAGCAGTACGTC.